A selection of T cell receptor beta chains follows, all from one sample in a study of T cells after yellow fever vaccination. TCRdb fed the 5' RACE reads into MiXCR, producing one record per CDR3 protein. This table holds about 340,000 distinct CDR3 sequences, approximately 12% found once. The sequencing here drew on CD4+ T cells sorted from PBMCs, taken 15 days after the yellow fever booster vaccination. The receptors stem from a man aged 18 to 29 who received the YFV17D yellow fever vaccine. CDR3s include the opening cysteine and the closing phenylalanine or tryptophan. A D gene is named only where the DNA matches it firmly. Rows may omit the clone size; those that give it use once, few, many or a size class.

>TRBD2|TRBV6-1|few|TRBJ2-5
TGTGCCAGCAGTGAAGGGGATAGCGGGGGCCCCGGAATTGAGACCCAGTACTTC
CASSEGDSGGPGIETQYF
>.|TRBV6-1|few|TRBJ1-6
TGTGCCAGCACCAGGACAGCCGGGGGGGATAATTCACCCCTCCACTTT
CASTRTAGGDNSPLHF
>.|TRBV5-1|few|TRBJ2-5
TGCGCCAGCAGCTCGGCTGGGACCGAAGAGACCCAGTACTTC
CASSSAGTEETQYF
>.|TRBV20-1|few|TRBJ2-6
TGCAGTGCTAGAGATTCGGGCAGGACATTCTCTGGGGCCAACGTCCTGACTTTC
CSARDSGRTFSGANVLTF
>.|TRBV6-2/TRBV6-3|.|TRBJ1-2
TGTGCCAGCATTTACCAGGCCGGAGGGTATGGCTACACCTTC
CASIYQAGGYGYTF
>.|TRBV30|.|TRBJ1-2
TGTGCCTGGAGAGTACAGGGAATATATGGCTACACCTTC
CAWRVQGIYGYTF
>.|TRBV20-1|few|TRBJ1-2
TGCAGTGCTAGAGCAGGGGCCCCTAACTATGGCTACACCTTC
CSARAGAPNYGYTF
>TRBD1|TRBV29-1|few|TRBJ2-5
TGCAGCAGCTCACAGGGGCAAGAGACCCAGTACTTC
CSSSQGQETQYF
>.|TRBV18|many|TRBJ1-5
TGTGCCAGCTCACCACAGGTGAATCAGCCCCAGCATTTT
CASSPQVNQPQHF
>.|TRBV2|few|TRBJ1-2
TGTGCCAGCAGTGCCGGAGTCGATTATGGCTACACCTTC
CASSAGVDYGYTF
>TRBD2|TRBV20-1|few|TRBJ2-5
TGCAGTGCTAGACCACCGGGACTAGCGGGGCCCAGGGAGACCCAGTACTTC
CSARPPGLAGPRETQYF
>.|TRBV6-5|few|TRBJ2-5
TGTGCCAGCAGCTACGGGACCGGAGAGACCCAGTACTTC
CASSYGTGETQYF
>TRBD2|TRBV5-5|.|TRBJ2-1
TGTGCCAGCACCCCGCCTGGTGGCGGGGGGGCTTCCTCCTACAATGAGCAGTTCTTC
CASTPPGGGGASSYNEQFF
>.|TRBV7-3|.|TRBJ2-5
TGTGCCAGCAGCTGGGCGGACGGCATAGGGGAGACCCAGTACTTC
CASSWADGIGETQYF
>.|TRBV5-1|few|TRBJ2-1
TGCGCCAGCAGCTTGCAAACAAGCACCTACAATGAGCAGTTCTTC
CASSLQTSTYNEQFF
>.|TRBV6-1|few|TRBJ1-5
TGTGCCAGCCAGAGGGCACAGATCAATCAGCCCCAGCATTTT
CASQRAQINQPQHF
>.|TRBV5-1|many|TRBJ2-5
TGCGCCAGCAGCTCGGAACCACTCCGGAGGGAGACCCAGTACTTC
CASSSEPLRRETQYF
>.|TRBV24-1|few|TRBJ1-5
TGTGCCACCAGTGATTTGCAAGATAGCAATCAGCCCCAGCATTTT
CATSDLQDSNQPQHF
>.|TRBV14|many|TRBJ2-1
TGTGCCAGCAGCCAAGATCTGTGGAACTCCTACAATGAGCAGTTCTTC
CASSQDLWNSYNEQFF
>.|TRBV28|many|TRBJ1-1
TGTGCCAGCAGTTTGTCAGGGGTTTGGACTGAAGCTTTCTTT
CASSLSGVWTEAFF
>TRBD2|TRBV4-1|.|TRBJ2-3
TGCGCCAGCAGCCAGCTACAACTAGCGGGGGGGAGGGATACGCAGTATTTT
CASSQLQLAGGRDTQYF
>.|TRBV27|few|TRBJ1-1
TGTGCCAGCAGCCGTTGGGGAGGGGGTGCTTTCTTT
CASSRWGGGAFF
>.|TRBV30|.|TRBJ2-1
TGTGCCTGGGCGACTAGGGGCCGCTACAATGAGCAGTTCTTC
CAWATRGRYNEQFF
>TRBD1|TRBV12-3/TRBV12-4|few|TRBJ1-2
TGTGCCAGCAGCCAAAGGACAGGCGTATCTGGGGGCTACACCTTC
CASSQRTGVSGGYTF
>.|TRBV10-3|.|TRBJ2-3
TGTGCCATGCAGGGCTCGGACATAGATACGCAGTATTTT
CAMQGSDIDTQYF
>.|TRBV3-1|.|TRBJ1-1
TGTGCCAGCAGCCGGCGGGGAGGCGCTGAAGCTTTCTTT
CASSRRGGAEAFF
>TRBD1|TRBV5-1|few|TRBJ2-2
TGCGCCAGCCGTCTGCGAGTGACAGGGGGCGTCACCGGGGAGCTGTTTTTT
CASRLRVTGGVTGELFF
>.|TRBV5-1|many|TRBJ2-3
TGCGCCAGTATCCCCTCAGGGGTCGCCACAGATACGCAGTATTTT
CASIPSGVATDTQYF
>.|TRBV6-5|.|TRBJ1-1
TGTGCCAGCTCCTTTGGGAACACGGACACTGAAGCTTTCTTT
CASSFGNTDTEAFF